The 3 T cell receptor beta chains reported below all come from one sample, sequenced in a study of control samples from healthy donors and cancer patients. The method was immunoSEQ multiplex PCR; TCRdb's version includes in-frame clones alone and lacks a portion of them. The profile covers about 160,000 clones, with 85% to 90% appearing a single time and around 13% taken by the ten largest. Material for sequencing was blood. Every receptor here comes from a man between 25 and 39 years old in good health.

The rearrangement uses TRBV7-9 and TRBJ2-1, with TRBD1 as a possible D gene (6 bases). The CDR3 spans 11 residues. Trimming shortened V by 6 bases and J by 10 bases, and 10 bases separated the two germline ends. Germline loops: CDR1 SEHNR, CDR2 FQNEAQ (reference sequence). CDR3 nucleotides: TGTGCCAGCAGGCGAGGACAGGAGCAGTTCTTC. It yields the protein CASRRGQEQFF.

The rearrangement uses TRBV9 and TRBJ1-2; a possible D gene is TRBD1 (5 bases). Germline assignment: CDR1 SGDLS and CDR2 YYNGEE. The CDR3 spans 13 residues. Trimming stripped 3 bases from V and 3 bases from J, with 9 bases between. The CDR3 loop reads CASSDGTDYGYTF. Here the CDR3 DNA reads TGTGCCAGCAGCGACGGGACGGACTATGGCTACACCTTC.

This chain links TRBV4-2 with TRBJ2-2; D is uncertain. The V and J ends lost 0 bases and 7 bases respectively, with 15 bases between them. The CDR3 has 16 residues. Germline V gene sequence: CDR1 LGHNA, CDR2 YNFKEQ. The CDR3 region is CASSQDLVNRNGELFF. CDR3 sequence (DNA): TGTGCCAGCAGCCAAGATTTGGTAAACCGGAACGGGGAGCTGTTTTTT.